These 26 T cell receptor beta chains share one sample of origin, sequenced in a study of PD-1 blockade in classical Hodgkin lymphoma. The assay was immunoSEQ multiplex PCR, and TCRdb's table has in-frame clones only and misses some. The table includes 98,000 or so clones, roughly nine tenths detected once. Every patient had relapsed following autologous stem cell transplantation, and cohorts differed in brentuximab vedotin exposure. The sequences come from peripheral blood mononuclear cells (PBMCs), collected before the second cycle of nivolumab. The receptors were sampled from a human donor with classical Hodgkin lymphoma.

Here the CDR3 reads CASSLTSSYNEQFF. CDR3 sequence (DNA): TGTGCCAGCAGCTTAACTAGCTCCTACAATGAGCAGTTCTTC. The genes are TRBV11-2 and TRBJ2-1; perhaps TRBD2 as D (5 bases). This CDR3 is built from 14 residues. The germline V gene encodes CDR1 SGHAT and CDR2 FQNNGV. Trimming stripped 2 bases from V and 0 bases from J, with 5 bases between.

CDR3: CASSPTVLHEQYF. In DNA form, the CDR3 reads TGTGCCAGCAGCCCCACGGTGCTGCACGAGCAGTACTTC. The chain employs TRBV14 and TRBJ2-7; no clear D gene. Germline V gene sequence: CDR1 SGHDN, CDR2 FVKESK. The length of the CDR3 is 13 residues. The V and J ends lost 4 bases and 5 bases respectively, with 12 bases between them. Combining the CDR3 with reference TRBV14 and TRBJ2-7 gives the whole variable domain EAGVTQFPSHSVIEKGQTVTLRCDPISGHDNLYWYRRVMGKEIKFLLHFVKESKQDESGMPNNRFLAERTGGTYSTLKVQPAELEDSGVYFCASSPTVLHEQYFGPGTRLTVT.

The chain has TRBV5-8 and TRBJ1-1; 7 positions agree with TRBD1. The V and J ends lost 7 bases and 3 bases, in that order; junction bases with no gene match: 18. Germline CDR1 is SGHTS and CDR2 is YDEGEE. CDR3 length: 17 amino acids. The DNA of the CDR3 is TGTGCCAGCTCTCAGGGAGGAGGGGGCTATAGGGACACTGAAGCTTTCTTT. It translates to CASSQGGGGYRDTEAFF.

The chain couples TRBV2 to TRBJ2-7; TRBD1 might be the D (6 bases). The CDR3 loop spans 17 amino acids. Trimming removed 3 bases at V and 0 bases at J, with 18 bases between. CDR1 is SNHLY and CDR2 is FYNNEI in the germline V gene. The CDR3 spells CASSDKRDTPYSYEQYF. For the CDR3, the DNA is TGTGCCAGCAGTGATAAACGGGACACTCCATACTCCTACGAGCAGTACTTC.

V is TRBV5-4 and J is TRBJ1-1; 11 nucleotides agree with TRBD1. V shed 4 bases and J 10 bases; nucleotides not matched to a gene: 12. Germline CDR1 is SGHNT and CDR2 is YYREEE (reference sequence). This CDR3 contains 15 residues. CDR3 sequence reads: CASSPARDRGVGAFF. CDR3 coding DNA: TGTGCCAGCAGCCCGGCCCGGGACAGGGGGGTTGGAGCTTTCTTT.

This chain joins TRBV11-2 and TRBJ1-5; a weak D match, TRBD1 (5 bases). Per germline, CDR1 SGHAT and CDR2 FQNNGV. V was trimmed by 0 bases and J by 6 bases, leaving 6 bases between them. This CDR3 region has 13 residues. Here the CDR3 DNA reads TGTGCCAGCAGCTTAGACGGGGGTCAGCCCCAGCATTTT. This sequence encodes CASSLDGGQPQHF.

The chain recombines TRBV13 with TRBJ2-7, with 7 bases aligning to TRBD1. Germline CDR1 and CDR2: PRHDT and FYEKMQ (reference sequence). Unmatched junction bases numbered 1, after V lost 3 bases and J lost 2 bases. The CDR3 length is 13 residues. For the CDR3, the DNA is TGTGCCAGCAGCTTGGGACAGCCCTACGAGCAGTACTTC. This translates into CASSLGQPYEQYF.

This chain connects TRBV5-4 to TRBJ2-1; the match to TRBD2 covers 10 bases. Germline V gene sequence: CDR1 SGHNT, CDR2 YYREEE (reference sequence). V was pared by 2 bases and J by 8 bases, with 7 bases of the junction left unmatched. This CDR3 contains 15 residues. The CDR3 nucleotides read TGTGCCAGCAGCTTTTCCGGGACTAGCGTTTATGAGCAGTTCTTC. This encodes CASSFSGTSVYEQFF.

This rearrangement joins TRBV7-2 to TRBJ2-1; 10 nucleotides match TRBD2. Germline CDR1 SGHTA, CDR2 FQGNSA. Trimming took 5 bases from V and 8 from J; bases not matched to a gene: 9. The CDR3 covers 15 residues. CDR3 sequence reads: CASSAQLAGRDEQFF. The CDR3 DNA follows: TGTGCCAGCAGCGCCCAACTAGCGGGAAGGGATGAGCAGTTCTTC. Complete variable domain (other parts from reference TRBV7-2 and TRBJ2-1): GAGVSQSPSNKVTEKGKDVELRCDPISGHTALYWYRQSLGQGLEFLIYFQGNSAPDKSGLPSDRFSAERTGGSVSTLTIQRTQQEDSAVYLCASSAQLAGRDEQFFGPGTRLTVL.

This clone showed up just a few times. V usage is TRBV6-1 and J usage is TRBJ1-1; D is perhaps TRBD1 (5 bases). CDR1 and CDR2 (germline): MNHNS, SASEGT. V was pared by 5 bases and J by 4 bases, with 14 bases between. The CDR3 is made up of 14 amino acids. CDR3 loop: CASSFGMGGTEAFF. DNA for the CDR3: TGTGCCAGCAGTTTTGGCATGGGGGGCACTGAAGCTTTCTTT.

This clone showed up just once. The rearrangement uses TRBV5-1 and TRBJ2-7, with 9 bases matching TRBD2. This CDR3 has 15 residues. The J segment lost 4 bases and the V segment lost 0 bases, leaving 5 bases of the junction unmatched. Germline V gives CDR1 SGHRS, CDR2 YFSETQ. The CDR3 here is CASSLDFSGRYEQYF. The CDR3 DNA is TGCGCCAGCAGCTTGGATTTTAGCGGGAGATACGAGCAGTACTTC.

The CDR3 nucleotides are TGCGCCAGCAGACCCGACAGGGGGGCATACCATGAGCAGTTCTTC. It yields the protein CASRPDRGAYHEQFF. The gene calls are TRBV5-1 and TRBJ2-1; 9 bases are a match to TRBD1. This CDR3 has 15 residues. The V segment lost 5 bases and the J segment 8 bases; nucleotides outside the gene matches: 11. Germline CDR1 is SGHRS and CDR2 is YFSETQ.

This chain joins TRBV5-6 and TRBJ1-1; perhaps TRBD1 as D (6 bases). V was cut by 5 bases and J by 4 bases, with 21 bases left in between. The CDR3 runs 16 residues. Germline CDR1 SGHDT, CDR2 YYEEEE. CDR3 DNA: TGTGCCAGCAGTACCATTCCGTCCCAGGGGAGCACTGAAGCTTTCTTT. Its translation is CASSTIPSQGSTEAFF. Full variable domain (remainder filled in from reference TRBV5-6 and TRBJ1-1): DAGVTQSPTHLIKTRGQQVTLRCSPKSGHDTVSWYQQALGQGPQFIFQYYEEEERQRGNFPDRFSGHQFPNYSSELNVNALLLGDSALYLCASSTIPSQGSTEAFFGQGTRLTVV.

The chain employs TRBV19 and TRBJ1-1; D remains ambiguous. CDR3 length equals 13 residues. Germline values: CDR1 LNHDA, CDR2 SQIVND (reference sequence). V lost 3 bases, J lost 1 base, and 6 bases lay in between. CDR3 sequence reads: CASSMVANTEAFF. The CDR3 DNA is TGTGCCAGTAGTATGGTAGCGAACACTGAAGCTTTCTTT.

The V call is TRBV28, the J call TRBJ2-2; 9 positions agree with TRBD1. This CDR3 spans 16 amino acids. V shed 5 bases, J shed 4 bases, and the junction held 8 bases outside the gene matches. Germline V CDR1 and CDR2: MDHEN, SYDVKM. CDR3 coding DNA: TGTGCCAGCAGTGGGTACAGGGGGCGAGTCACCGGGGAGCTGTTTTTT. Translated, it gives CASSGYRGRVTGELFF.

J is TRBJ2-3 and V is TRBV7-8; 10 nucleotides align to TRBD1. The V gene end was trimmed by 5 bases and the J gene end by 2 bases; junction bases not matched to a gene: 13. This CDR3 contains 18 residues. Per germline, CDR1 SGHVS and CDR2 FQNEAQ. The CDR3 nucleotides are TGTGCCAGCAGCCACCCGGGGAGACAGGGGGCCTACACAGATACGCAGTATTTT. Translation: CASSHPGRQGAYTDTQYF.

V usage is TRBV10-3 and J usage is TRBJ1-2; no clear D. The V end was cut by 1 base, the J end by 9 bases, with 15 bases between. From germline, CDR1 is ENHRY and CDR2 SYGVKD. This CDR3 has 14 residues. CDR3 DNA sequence: TGTGCCATCAGTGAGTACGGCAGCCGCGTGAGCTACACCTTC. Translation gives CAISEYGSRVSYTF.

This chain connects TRBV9 to TRBJ2-1; 7 bases line up with TRBD2. Unmatched junction bases numbered 10, after V lost 3 bases and J lost 7 bases. This CDR3 comprises 15 residues. In germline, CDR1 is SGDLS, CDR2 YYNGEE. CDR3 region: CASSGGAGRTNEQFF. The CDR3 nucleotides are TGTGCCAGCAGCGGAGGGGCCGGGAGGACGAATGAGCAGTTCTTC.

This sequence joins TRBV5-1 and TRBJ1-3, with D perhaps TRBD1 (6 bases). V shed 2 bases and J shed 0 bases, with 12 bases lying between them. The length of the CDR3 is 16 residues. Germline V lookup: CDR1 SGHRS, CDR2 YFSETQ. CDR3 sequence: CASSLPTGSSGNTIYF. In nucleotides, the CDR3 is TGCGCCAGCAGCTTACCGACAGGTAGCTCTGGAAACACCATATATTTT.

V usage is TRBV5-5 and J usage is TRBJ2-3; 7 bases line up with TRBD2. Trimming at V came to 2 bases and at J to 7 bases, leaving 4 bases not matched to a gene. This CDR3 spans 13 amino acids. CDR1 is SGHKS and CDR2 is YYEKEE in the germline V gene (reference sequence). CDR3 nucleotide sequence: TGTGCCAGCAGCTTTACTAGCGAGAATACGCAGTATTTT. Amino acid sequence: CASSFTSENTQYF. The complete variable domain, with remaining parts taken from reference TRBV5-5 and TRBJ2-3, reads DAGVTQSPTHLIKTRGQQVTLRCSPISGHKSVSWYQQVLGQGPQFIFQYYEKEERGRGNFPDRFSARQFPNYSSELNVNALLLGDSALYLCASSFTSENTQYFGPGTRLTVL.

The rearrangement uses TRBV19 and TRBJ2-6, with TRBD1 as a possible D gene (5 bases). V was trimmed by 5 bases and J by 0 bases, leaving 23 bases between them. The CDR3 extends over 20 amino acids. Germline CDR1 and CDR2: LNHDA and SQIVND (reference sequence). CDR3 sequence: CASSVGNGHILLSGANVLTF. In DNA, the CDR3 is TGTGCCAGTAGTGTTGGGAATGGACACATACTACTCTCTGGGGCCAACGTCCTGACTTTC.

The rearrangement links TRBV18 to TRBJ1-1; TRBD1 aligns across 7 bases. CDR3 length: 13 amino acids. V gave up 4 bases and J gave up 8 bases; unmatched junction bases: 7. The germline CDR1 and CDR2 sequences are KGHSH and LQKENI. CDR3 residues: CASSLWTGLEAFF. The CDR3 DNA reads TGTGCCAGCTCACTGTGGACAGGCTTAGAAGCTTTCTTT.

V usage is TRBV5-4 and J usage is TRBJ1-4; 10 nucleotides match TRBD1. V lost 4 bases and J lost 8; bases outside the gene matches: 11. CDR1 is SGHNT, CDR2 YYREEE, per germline (reference sequence). The CDR3 has 16 amino acids. The CDR3 DNA follows: TGTGCCAGCAGCCTTACCGGGACAGGGGAGAGGGAAAAACTGTTTTTT. This codes for CASSLTGTGEREKLFF.

The rearrangement links TRBV5-1 to TRBJ2-1; the match to TRBD2 covers 13 bases. CDR3 size: 20 residues. V lost 0 bases to trimming and J lost 2 bases; unmatched junction nucleotides: 11. CDR1 is SGHRS, CDR2 YFSETQ, per germline. The CDR3 sequence is CASSLVREGLAGKAYNEQFF. The CDR3 DNA reads TGCGCCAGCAGCTTGGTAAGGGAGGGACTAGCGGGGAAGGCCTACAATGAGCAGTTCTTC.

Written as DNA, the CDR3 is TGTGCCAGCAGCTTGGAGGGGGTCGGTGAAAAACTGTTTTTT. This gives the protein CASSLEGVGEKLFF. The chain recombines TRBV11-3 with TRBJ1-4; possibly TRBD1 for D (6 bases). CDR1 SGHNT and CDR2 YENEEA come from the germline V gene. The CDR3 is 14 amino acids. V lost 3 bases and J lost 7, with 12 bases in between. The full variable domain, with the rest looked up from reference TRBV11-3 and TRBJ1-4, is EAGVVQSPRYKIIEKKQPVAFWCNPISGHNTLYWYLQNLGQGPELLIRYENEEAVDDSQLPKDRFSAERLKGVDSTLKIQPAELGDSAVYLCASSLEGVGEKLFFGSGTQLSVL.

The genes are TRBV2 and TRBJ2-1; 9 bases map to TRBD1. The ends lost 1 base at V and 6 bases at J; junction bases unmatched: 4. Per the germline V gene, CDR1 is SNHLY and CDR2 is FYNNEI. The CDR3 contains 15 residues. CDR3 loop: CASSEVEQGANEQFF. CDR3 coding DNA: TGTGCCAGCAGTGAAGTTGAACAGGGGGCCAATGAGCAGTTCTTC.